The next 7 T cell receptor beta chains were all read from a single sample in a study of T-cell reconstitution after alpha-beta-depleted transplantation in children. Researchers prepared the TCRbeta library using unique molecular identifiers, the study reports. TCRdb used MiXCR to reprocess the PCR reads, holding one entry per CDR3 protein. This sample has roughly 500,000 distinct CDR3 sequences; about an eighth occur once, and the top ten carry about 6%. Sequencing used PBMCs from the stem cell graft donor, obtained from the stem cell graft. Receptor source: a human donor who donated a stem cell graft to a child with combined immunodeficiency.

This CDR3 is CASSRGPLAGRDEQYF. The CDR3 nucleotides read TGTGCCAGCAGCCGTGGGCCTCTAGCGGGGCGGGACGAGCAGTACTTC. The chain is built from TRBV28 and TRBJ2-7; 9 bases are shared with TRBD2. After removal of 6 bases from V and 5 bases from J, the junction contained 14 bases not matched to a gene. In germline, CDR1 is MDHEN, CDR2 SYDVKM. CDR3 length equals 16 residues. Together with reference TRBV28 and TRBJ2-7, the CDR3 gives the full variable domain: DVKVTQSSRYLVKRTGEKVFLECVQDMDHENMFWYRQDPGLGLRLIYFSYDVKMKEKGDIPEGYSVSREKKERFSLILESASTNQTSMYLCASSRGPLAGRDEQYFGPGTRLTVT.

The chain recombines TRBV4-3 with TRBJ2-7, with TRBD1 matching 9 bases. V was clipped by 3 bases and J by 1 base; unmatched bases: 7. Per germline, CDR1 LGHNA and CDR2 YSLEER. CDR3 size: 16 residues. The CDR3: CASSHSWTGESYEQYF. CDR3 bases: TGCGCCAGCAGCCATTCTTGGACAGGGGAGTCCTACGAGCAGTACTTC.

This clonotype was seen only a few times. CDR3 sequence (DNA): TGTGCCAGCGAAGGGGTTGGGGGCTACGAGCAGTACTTC. It is translated as CASEGVGGYEQYF. The chain recombines TRBV12-3 or TRBV12-4 with TRBJ2-7; either TRBD1 or TRBD2 may supply D (5 bases each). This CDR3 region has 13 residues. Trimming pared 8 bases from V and 3 bases from J, leaving 14 bases between.

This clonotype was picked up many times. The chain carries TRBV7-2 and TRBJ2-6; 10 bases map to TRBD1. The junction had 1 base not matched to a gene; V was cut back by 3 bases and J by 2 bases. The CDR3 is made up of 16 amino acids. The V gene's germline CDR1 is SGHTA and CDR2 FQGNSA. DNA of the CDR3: TGTGCCAGCAGCTTGACAGGGGGCGCTGGGGCCAACGTCCTGACTTTC. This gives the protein CASSLTGGAGANVLTF.

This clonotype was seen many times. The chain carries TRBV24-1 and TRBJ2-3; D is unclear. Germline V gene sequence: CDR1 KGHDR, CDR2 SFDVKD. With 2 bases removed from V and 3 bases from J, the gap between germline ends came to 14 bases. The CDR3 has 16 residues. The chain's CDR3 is CATSDYKQFLTDTQYF. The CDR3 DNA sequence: TGTGCCACCAGTGATTATAAACAGTTTCTTACAGATACGCAGTATTTT.

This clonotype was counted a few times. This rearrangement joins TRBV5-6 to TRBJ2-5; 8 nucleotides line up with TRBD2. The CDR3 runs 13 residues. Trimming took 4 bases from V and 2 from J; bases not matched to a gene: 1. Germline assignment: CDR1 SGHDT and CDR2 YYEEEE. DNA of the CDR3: TGTGCCAGCAGCCGACTAGCGCAAGAGACCCAGTACTTC. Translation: CASSRLAQETQYF.

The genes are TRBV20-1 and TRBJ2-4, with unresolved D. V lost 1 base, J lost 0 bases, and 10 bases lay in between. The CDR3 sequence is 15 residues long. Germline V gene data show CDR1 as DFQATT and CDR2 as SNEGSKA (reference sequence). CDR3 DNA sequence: TGCAGTGCTAGAGTCCCCGAACTAGCCAAAAACATTCAGTACTTC. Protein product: CSARVPELAKNIQYF.